A selection of T cell receptor beta chains follows, all from one sample in a study of T cell repertoires and HLA-DP antigens. These receptors are not linked to any known antigen. Profiling relied on immunoSEQ multiplex PCR, and the TCRdb table lists in-frame clones only, not all of them. The data show approximately 100,000 clones, 86% seen once. Specimen: CD4+ T cells from PBMCs. The receptor set was obtained from a man aged 50 or older in good health and CMV-seronegative. The conserved cysteine and the conserved F or W are not part of the CDR3 here. The D gene is left open where the match is weak.

V gene,J gene,D gene,CDR3 protein
TRBV5-1,TRBJ2-1,.,ASSPFLGGSSYNEQF
TRBV28,TRBJ2-3,TRBD2,ASIPAGKAGDTQY
TRBV2,TRBJ1-1,.,ASSEETNTEAF
TRBV11-2,TRBJ2-7,.,ASSFQPGGSYEQY
TRBV6-1,TRBJ2-7,.,ASSIQGYEQY
TRBV11-3,TRBJ2-2,TRBD2,ASSLGYGAGGVSGELF
TRBV14,TRBJ1-4,.,ASSVGTAITNEKLF
TRBV6-5,TRBJ2-5,.,ASRMDAIQETQY
TRBV7-2,TRBJ2-2,.,ASRVTGELF
TRBV5-1,TRBJ1-1,.,ASSLGSITYEAF
TRBV28,TRBJ1-1,.,ASSGPTNTEAF
TRBV6-6,TRBJ1-2,.,ASTQGYGYT
TRBV2,TRBJ2-6,TRBD1,ASIKTGQGRYGANVLT
TRBV6-5,TRBJ1-2,.,ASSYAGNNGYT
TRBV6-5,TRBJ2-5,.,ASSRQFRETQY
TRBV9,TRBJ2-1,.,ASSVFQGEQF
TRBV5-1,TRBJ2-3,TRBD1,ASSYRDRRTDTQY
TRBV4-2,TRBJ2-5,TRBD2,ASSQGGTSGEETQY
TRBV2,TRBJ2-6,.,ASSEAGTSDLGANVLT
TRBV19,TRBJ1-2,.,ASTPDTGTTNYGYT
TRBV13,TRBJ2-1,TRBD2,ASSLQRGDSYNEQF
TRBV28,TRBJ2-1,.,ASSLFADSYNEQF
TRBV19,TRBJ1-2,.,ASSINTGNYGYT
TRBV4-1,TRBJ1-4,TRBD1,ASSQVVSGGIVKLF
TRBV4-1,TRBJ1-2,.,ASSQDPGNNYGYT
TRBV19,TRBJ2-1,TRBD1,ASEDRPGPYNEQF
TRBV6-1,TRBJ1-5,.,ASFWGGSQPQH
TRBV30,TRBJ2-7,.,AWSVLVSRGQSSYEQY
TRBV9,TRBJ1-3,.,ASSVSLGPAIDSGNTIY
TRBV19,TRBJ1-2,.,ASSIDRGNYGYT
TRBV5-1,TRBJ1-4,.,ASSSDSTNEKLF
TRBV4-3,TRBJ1-1,.,ASSQGGGNTEAF
TRBV6-1,TRBJ2-6,.,ASSERGRASGANVLT
TRBV6-1,TRBJ1-3,TRBD1,ASSKMTGTGNTIY
TRBV6-6,TRBJ1-2,.,ASTPGTNYGYT
TRBV6-5,TRBJ2-1,.,ASSSLRGLPHEQF
TRBV5-4,TRBJ2-7,.,ASSFRLDQNYEQY
TRBV9,TRBJ2-7,.,ASSPRSRLGGEQY
TRBV9,TRBJ2-5,.,ASGPQETQY
TRBV29-1,TRBJ2-7,TRBD2,SVKGLAGTPQY
TRBV30,TRBJ2-7,.,AWSARPGEQY
TRBV7-2,TRBJ2-1,.,ASSLPITPREQF
TRBV2,TRBJ2-5,.,ATNPMKTQY
TRBV11-2,TRBJ2-2,.,ASSLNPGAGELF
TRBV28,TRBJ1-5,.,ASSSRNQPQH
TRBV6-6,TRBJ1-1,.,ASSPQQGGTEAF
TRBV11-3,TRBJ2-3,TRBD2,ASSRTSGSLDTQY
TRBV28,TRBJ1-1,.,ASSLGGSLGMNTEAF
TRBV7-7,TRBJ2-5,.,ASSSNPAETQY
TRBV7-5,TRBJ1-4,.,ARTDLRGGKNGGEKLF